This note documents a single T cell receptor (beta chain) sequence. Its antigen is undetermined. This record belongs to a study of cytomegalovirus exposure and HLA in healthy donors. CDR1 SEHNR and CDR2 FQNEAQ come from the germline V gene (reference sequence). Trimming stripped 1 base from V and 2 bases from J, with 8 bases between. The CDR3 is made up of 14 amino acids. The PCR made use of 60 Vbeta and 13 Jbeta primers. Profiling relied on immunoSEQ multiplex PCR, and the TCRdb table lists in-frame clones only, not all of them. This sample has 270,000 or so clones, with 85% to 95% found just once. Study-wide results and caveats: Most TCRs appeared rarely, but some public TCRs recurred in many donors.

Source material: PBMCs. The chain uses TRBV7-9 and TRBJ2-5; D is uncertain. This clonotype was sampled from a girl aged 2-10 years in good health and CMV-seronegative. The CDR3 here is CASSLVTPQETQYF. The CDR3 region has the DNA TGTGCCAGCAGCTTAGTAACTCCTCAAGAGACCCAGTACTTC.